This is a list of T cell receptor beta chains from one sample in a study of T cell responses to AZD1222 COVID-19 vaccine. Using immunoSEQ multiplex PCR, the repertoire was profiled, and TCRdb retains in-frame clones only, with some absent. The sample has approximately 130,000 clones, 80% to 95% seen once. Specimen: peripheral blood, collected 28 days after the second AZD1222 dose. These receptors were obtained from an adult who received the AZD1222 COVID-19 vaccine. The CDR3 runs from the conserved cysteine through the conserved F or W. Fields, in order: D gene, clone size, J gene, V gene, CDR3 protein, CDR3 DNA. The D gene is left open where the match is weak. Clone size appears in some rows only: once, few, many, or a class for an expanded clone.

D: .
size: .
J: TRBJ2-2
V: TRBV15
CDR3: CATSRGNTGELFF
DNA: TGTGCCACCAGCAGAGGGAACACCGGGGAGCTGTTTTTT

D: .
size: .
J: TRBJ1-5
V: TRBV5-6
CDR3: CASRNQVLSGPQHF
DNA: TGTGCCAGCAGAAATCAGGTGCTATCAGGGCCCCAGCATTTT

D: TRBD2
size: .
J: TRBJ2-3
V: TRBV11-2
CDR3: CASSQGTGTSDYF
DNA: TGTGCCAGCAGCCAAGGGACCGGGACTAGCGACTATTTT

D: TRBD1
size: .
J: TRBJ1-6
V: TRBV2
CDR3: CAGTGDNSPLHF
DNA: TGTGCCGGGACAGGTGATAATTCACCCCTCCACTTT

D: .
size: .
J: TRBJ2-5
V: TRBV7-3
CDR3: CASSLMSGAGETQYF
DNA: TGTGCCAGCAGCTTAATGTCCGGGGCGGGGGAGACCCAGTACTTC

D: .
size: .
J: TRBJ1-6
V: TRBV27
CDR3: CASRNYGTKNSPLHF
DNA: TGTGCCAGCAGGAACTACGGGACAAAAAATTCACCCCTCCACTTT

D: TRBD1
size: .
J: TRBJ1-1
V: TRBV11-3
CDR3: CASSLENRGKNTEAFF
DNA: TGTGCCAGCAGCTTGGAGAACAGGGGGAAAAACACTGAAGCTTTCTTT

D: TRBD2
size: .
J: TRBJ2-7
V: TRBV19
CDR3: CASSRTSDSGEQYF
DNA: TGTGCCAGTAGTAGGACTAGCGATAGCGGAGAGCAGTACTTC

D: TRBD1
size: .
J: TRBJ2-7
V: TRBV19
CDR3: CATAYRTGTYEQYF
DNA: TGTGCCACGGCGTACCGGACAGGGACCTACGAGCAGTACTTC

D: .
size: .
J: TRBJ1-6
V: TRBV12-3/TRBV12-4
CDR3: CASSPGENSPLHF
DNA: TGTGCCAGCAGCCCAGGGGAAAATTCACCCCTCCACTTT

D: .
size: .
J: TRBJ2-7
V: TRBV5-4
CDR3: CASSPDGRNSYEQYF
DNA: TGTGCCAGCAGCCCAGATGGGAGAAACTCCTACGAGCAGTACTTC

D: .
size: once
J: TRBJ2-7
V: TRBV7-2
CDR3: CASSSGGGREQYF
DNA: TGTGCCAGCAGCTCGGGTGGGGGGCGTGAGCAGTACTTC

D: TRBD1
size: .
J: TRBJ2-2
V: TRBV30
CDR3: CAWSVYRGTWTGELFF
DNA: TGTGCCTGGAGTGTATACAGGGGCACGTGGACCGGGGAGCTGTTTTTT

D: .
size: .
J: TRBJ1-6
V: TRBV7-2
CDR3: CASSFRQVDSPLHF
DNA: TGTGCCAGCAGCTTTCGACAGGTGGATTCACCCCTCCACTTT

D: TRBD1
size: .
J: TRBJ1-3
V: TRBV5-3
CDR3: CARSLGQGAGNTIYF
DNA: TGTGCCAGAAGCTTGGGACAGGGAGCTGGAAACACCATATATTTT

D: .
size: .
J: TRBJ2-5
V: TRBV7-9
CDR3: CASSLTGTAQETQYF
DNA: TGTGCCAGCAGCTTAACCGGGACCGCCCAAGAGACCCAGTACTTC

D: .
size: .
J: TRBJ2-7
V: TRBV6-5
CDR3: CASSSQYEQYF
DNA: TGTGCCAGCAGCTCCCAATACGAGCAGTACTTC

D: .
size: .
J: TRBJ1-2
V: TRBV28
CDR3: CASSSTAAGSYGYTF
DNA: TGTGCCAGCAGCTCAACTGCGGCAGGGTCCTATGGCTACACCTTC

D: .
size: .
J: TRBJ1-6
V: TRBV30
CDR3: CACHKGETSSYNSPLHF
DNA: TGTGCCTGCCATAAAGGGGAGACCAGCTCCTATAATTCACCCCTCCACTTT

D: TRBD2
size: .
J: TRBJ2-1
V: TRBV27
CDR3: CASSLAGGFNEQFF
DNA: TGTGCCAGCAGTTTGGCGGGAGGATTCAATGAGCAGTTCTTC

D: .
size: .
J: TRBJ1-1
V: TRBV6-2/TRBV6-3
CDR3: CASSPGLGGEAFF
DNA: TGTGCCAGCAGCCCGGGACTCGGGGGTGAAGCTTTCTTT

D: TRBD1
size: .
J: TRBJ2-7
V: TRBV15
CDR3: CATGTGVIYEQYF
DNA: TGTGCCACTGGGACAGGGGTCATCTACGAGCAGTACTTC

D: TRBD1
size: .
J: TRBJ2-3
V: TRBV19
CDR3: CASSNPGGGTDTQYF
DNA: TGTGCCAGTAGTAACCCAGGGGGCGGGACAGATACGCAGTATTTT

D: TRBD1
size: .
J: TRBJ1-2
V: TRBV6-5
CDR3: CASRGQAGYGYTF
DNA: TGTGCCAGCAGAGGACAGGCAGGCTATGGCTACACCTTC

D: TRBD1
size: .
J: TRBJ2-7
V: TRBV14
CDR3: CASSLGQGPTYEQYF
DNA: TGTGCCAGCAGCCTCGGACAGGGTCCCACCTACGAGCAGTACTTC

D: .
size: .
J: TRBJ1-6
V: TRBV6-5
CDR3: CASSIAGTSTSPLHF
DNA: TGTGCCAGCAGTATTGCCGGGACCTCGACTTCACCCCTCCACTTT

D: TRBD1
size: .
J: TRBJ2-1
V: TRBV30
CDR3: CAWSVLQGDEQFF
DNA: TGTGCCTGGAGTGTACTACAGGGGGATGAGCAGTTCTTC

D: .
size: .
J: TRBJ2-7
V: TRBV7-3
CDR3: CASSQSSVQSYEQYF
DNA: TGTGCCAGCAGCCAATCTTCTGTTCAATCCTACGAGCAGTACTTC

D: TRBD2
size: .
J: TRBJ2-1
V: TRBV2
CDR3: CASSPGTSFYEQFF
DNA: TGTGCCAGCAGTCCCGGGACTAGTTTCTATGAGCAGTTCTTC

D: .
size: .
J: TRBJ1-2
V: TRBV11-3
CDR3: CASSLGSEDGYTF
DNA: TGTGCCAGCAGCTTAGGCAGTGAGGATGGCTACACCTTC

D: .
size: .
J: TRBJ2-2
V: TRBV2
CDR3: CASSVRDRTSPTGELFF
DNA: TGTGCCAGCAGTGTTCGAGACCGGACAAGCCCCACCGGGGAGCTGTTTTTT

D: .
size: .
J: TRBJ2-3
V: TRBV4-2
CDR3: CASSQVGVDTQYF
DNA: TGTGCCAGCAGCCAAGTGGGCGTAGATACGCAGTATTTT

D: .
size: .
J: TRBJ1-5
V: TRBV10-3
CDR3: CAISETGPQHF
DNA: TGTGCCATCAGTGAAACCGGGCCCCAGCATTTT

D: TRBD1
size: .
J: TRBJ1-6
V: TRBV28
CDR3: CASSPGQGRTPLHF
DNA: TGTGCCAGCAGTCCCGGACAGGGGAGGACACCCCTCCACTTT

D: .
size: .
J: TRBJ1-4
V: TRBV6-5
CDR3: CASSLTGNPGKLFF
DNA: TGTGCCAGCAGCCTCACAGGGAACCCTGGAAAACTGTTTTTT

D: TRBD1
size: .
J: TRBJ1-4
V: TRBV2
CDR3: CASLGQGSEKLFF
DNA: TGTGCCAGCCTGGGACAGGGCTCGGAAAAACTGTTTTTT

D: TRBD1
size: few
J: TRBJ2-7
V: TRBV5-1
CDR3: CASSSRQGSYEQYF
DNA: TGCGCCAGCAGCTCGCGACAGGGCTCCTACGAGCAGTACTTC

D: .
size: once
J: TRBJ1-2
V: TRBV14
CDR3: CAKRRGGNNYGYTF
DNA: TGTGCCAAAAGGAGAGGGGGTAATAACTATGGCTACACCTTC

D: .
size: .
J: TRBJ1-5
V: TRBV30
CDR3: CAWSVRVNQPQHF
DNA: TGTGCCTGGAGTGTACGGGTGAATCAGCCCCAGCATTTT

D: .
size: .
J: TRBJ2-2
V: TRBV7-9
CDR3: CASSWTDTGELFF
DNA: TGTGCCAGCAGCTGGACAGACACCGGGGAGCTGTTTTTT

D: .
size: .
J: TRBJ2-7
V: TRBV19
CDR3: CASSEILGRPYEQYF
DNA: TGTGCCAGTAGCGAGATTTTAGGGAGGCCCTACGAGCAGTACTTC

D: .
size: .
J: TRBJ2-1
V: TRBV11-3
CDR3: CASSSFAEQFF
DNA: TGTGCCAGCAGCTCCTTTGCTGAGCAGTTCTTC

D: .
size: .
J: TRBJ2-2
V: TRBV28
CDR3: CASAPGAGELFF
DNA: TGTGCCAGCGCGCCGGGGGCCGGGGAGCTGTTTTTT

D: .
size: .
J: TRBJ1-5
V: TRBV23-1
CDR3: CASSRKGPNQPQHF
DNA: TGCGCCAGCAGTCGGAAAGGGCCCAATCAGCCCCAGCATTTT

D: .
size: .
J: TRBJ1-5
V: TRBV19
CDR3: CASSILTANNQPQHF
DNA: TGTGCCAGTAGTATCTTGACAGCCAACAATCAGCCCCAGCATTTT

D: .
size: .
J: TRBJ1-1
V: TRBV7-2
CDR3: CASSISTGPGNTEAFF
DNA: TGTGCCAGCAGCATATCTACCGGGCCGGGGAACACTGAAGCTTTCTTT

D: .
size: .
J: TRBJ1-4
V: TRBV7-9
CDR3: CASSLTGSKEEKLFF
DNA: TGTGCCAGCAGCTTAACAGGGTCGAAAGAAGAAAAACTGTTTTTT

D: TRBD1
size: .
J: TRBJ2-3
V: TRBV6-5
CDR3: CASSYGTGVTDTQYF
DNA: TGTGCCAGCAGTTACGGGACAGGGGTCACAGATACGCAGTATTTT

D: TRBD1
size: .
J: TRBJ1-5
V: TRBV2
CDR3: CASTRTGKDQPQHF
DNA: TGTGCCAGCACCCGGACAGGGAAGGATCAGCCCCAGCATTTT

D: .
size: .
J: TRBJ1-2
V: TRBV11-2
CDR3: CASSLDGQSLANYGYTF
DNA: TGTGCCAGCAGCTTAGATGGCCAATCTTTAGCTAACTATGGCTACACCTTC

D: TRBD2
size: .
J: TRBJ2-5
V: TRBV25-1
CDR3: CASSEFGGGVETQYF
DNA: TGTGCCAGCAGTGAATTCGGGGGGGGAGTGGAGACCCAGTACTTC

D: .
size: .
J: TRBJ2-1
V: TRBV24-1
CDR3: CATSDSRTLGAWYNEQFF
DNA: TGTGCCACCAGTGATTCAAGGACGTTGGGGGCCTGGTACAATGAGCAGTTCTTC

D: .
size: .
J: TRBJ1-2
V: TRBV6-5
CDR3: CASTRGDGYTF
DNA: TGTGCCAGCACAAGAGGGGATGGCTACACCTTC

D: .
size: .
J: TRBJ1-6
V: TRBV19
CDR3: CASSSTSGVFPLHF
DNA: TGTGCCAGTAGCTCCACCTCAGGGGTGTTCCCCCTCCACTTT

D: TRBD2
size: .
J: TRBJ2-3
V: TRBV7-9
CDR3: CAISGSTADTQYF
DNA: TGTGCCATTAGCGGGAGTACAGCAGATACGCAGTATTTT

D: .
size: .
J: TRBJ1-1
V: TRBV6-2/TRBV6-3
CDR3: CASSYSGGRTEAFF
DNA: TGTGCCAGCAGTTACTCGGGGGGGCGGACTGAAGCTTTCTTT

D: .
size: .
J: TRBJ2-1
V: TRBV5-1
CDR3: CASRQDLTLSYNEQFF
DNA: TGCGCCAGCAGGCAGGACTTGACCCTCTCCTACAATGAGCAGTTCTTC

D: TRBD1
size: .
J: TRBJ1-5
V: TRBV19
CDR3: CASSVAGGFSNQPQHF
DNA: TGTGCCAGTAGTGTGGCAGGGGGATTTAGCAATCAGCCCCAGCATTTT

D: .
size: few
J: TRBJ1-4
V: TRBV7-9
CDR3: CASSPQGTLNEKLFF
DNA: TGTGCCAGCAGCCCGCAGGGGACCCTAAATGAAAAACTGTTTTTT

D: TRBD1
size: .
J: TRBJ2-1
V: TRBV19
CDR3: CASTSIGTGGDNEQFF
DNA: TGTGCCAGTACCTCCATCGGGACAGGGGGTGACAATGAGCAGTTCTTC